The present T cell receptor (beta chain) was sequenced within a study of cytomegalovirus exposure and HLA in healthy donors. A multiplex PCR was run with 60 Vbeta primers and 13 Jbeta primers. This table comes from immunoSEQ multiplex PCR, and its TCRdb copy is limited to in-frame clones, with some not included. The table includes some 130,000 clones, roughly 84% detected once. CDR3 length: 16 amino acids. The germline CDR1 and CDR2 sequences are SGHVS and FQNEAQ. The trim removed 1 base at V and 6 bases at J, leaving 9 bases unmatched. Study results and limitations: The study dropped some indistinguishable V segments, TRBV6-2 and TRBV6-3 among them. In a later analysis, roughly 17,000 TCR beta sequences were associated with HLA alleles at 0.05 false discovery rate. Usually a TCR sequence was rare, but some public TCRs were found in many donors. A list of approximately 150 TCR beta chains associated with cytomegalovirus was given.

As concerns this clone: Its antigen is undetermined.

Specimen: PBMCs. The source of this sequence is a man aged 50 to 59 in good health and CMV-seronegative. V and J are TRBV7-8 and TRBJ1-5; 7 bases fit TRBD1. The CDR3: CASSLGRQGRSQPQHF. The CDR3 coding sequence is TGTGCCAGCAGCTTAGGAAGACAGGGAAGGAGTCAGCCCCAGCATTTT. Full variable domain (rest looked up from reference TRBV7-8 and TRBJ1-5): GAGVSQSPRYKVAKRGQDVALRCDPISGHVSLFWYQQALGQGPEFLTYFQNEAQLDKSGLPSDRFFAERPEGSVSTLKIQRTQQEDSAVYLCASSLGRQGRSQPQHFGDGTRLSIL.